These 31 T cell receptor beta chains originate from one sample sequenced in a study of blood T cell repertoires in COVID-19. The data were produced by immunoSEQ multiplex PCR, yet TCRdb's version contains in-frame clones alone and is incomplete. The sample contains 55,000 to 70,000 clones, about nine tenths of which appear only once. Sequences were obtained from peripheral blood. The receptors shown here come from a woman aged 18-30 years with acute or convalescent COVID-19.

The V gene is TRBV6-6, the J gene TRBJ1-2; D might be TRBD1 (6 bases). The CDR3 has 15 amino acids. The germline V and J ends were trimmed by 8 bases and 3 bases, with 19 bases remaining between them. Germline CDR1 is MNHNY and CDR2 is SVGAGI (reference sequence). CDR3 coding DNA: TGTGCCAGCTCTCCACAGGGTACAGAATACTATGGCTACACCTTC. Translation gives CASSPQGTEYYGYTF.

The chain has TRBV2 and TRBJ2-1; the D is unclear. V lost 2 bases and J lost 2, with 10 bases in between. The CDR3 contains 15 residues. Per germline, CDR1 SNHLY and CDR2 FYNNEI. The CDR3 DNA reads TGTGCCAGCAGTGAATTGAGCGAGACCTACAATGAGCAGTTCTTC. This sequence encodes CASSELSETYNEQFF.

The gene calls are TRBV20-1 and TRBJ2-5; TRBD2 is a possible D gene (5 bases). Germline loops: CDR1 DFQATT, CDR2 SNEGSKA (reference sequence). V gave up 5 bases and J gave up 2 bases, with 6 bases separating them. The CDR3 is made up of 11 amino acids. In DNA form, the CDR3 reads TGCAGTGCTGAGGGACAAGAGACCCAGTACTTC. Protein sequence: CSAEGQETQYF.

The chain employs TRBV2 and TRBJ2-5, with TRBD1 identical over 7 bases. Germline CDR1 and CDR2: SNHLY and FYNNEI. The trim removed 6 bases at V and 7 bases at J, leaving 14 bases unmatched. CDR3 length: 15 residues. CDR3 region: CASSLMDRPGGTQYF. As DNA, the CDR3 is TGTGCCAGCAGCCTTATGGACAGGCCAGGAGGGACCCAGTACTTC.

V is TRBV28 and J is TRBJ1-2, with TRBD1 matching 10 bases. CDR1 and CDR2 from the germline V gene are MDHEN and SYDVKM. The CDR3 consists of 17 residues. The V gene end was trimmed by 5 bases and the J gene end by 4 bases; junction bases not matched to a gene: 13. This chain's CDR3 is CASSLDRGGEGVYGYTF. DNA for the CDR3: TGTGCCAGCAGTCTGGACAGGGGGGGCGAAGGGGTCTATGGCTACACCTTC.

The rearrangement joins TRBV12-5 to TRBJ1-5; tentatively, D is TRBD1 (6 bases). The germline V gene has CDR1 LGHNT and CDR2 FRNRAP. V lost 0 bases and J 1 base, leaving 19 bases between the germline ends. The CDR3 is made up of 19 amino acids. The DNA for the CDR3 is TGTGCTAGTGGTTTGGTGGTGGGGACAAGGGCTAAAAGCAATCAGCCCCAGCATTTT. Translation gives CASGLVVGTRAKSNQPQHF.

The chain couples TRBV3-1 (or the pseudogene TRBV3-2) to TRBJ1-6; no clear D gene. CDR1 is LGHDT and CDR2 is YNNKEL in the germline V gene (reference sequence). Deletions cut 0 bases from V and 7 bases from J, with 7 bases between. The CDR3 totals 14 residues. In nucleotides, the CDR3 is TGTGCCAGCAGCCAAGACACGGTAAATTCACCCCTCCACTTT. This translates into CASSQDTVNSPLHF.

V gene TRBV3-1 (or the pseudogene TRBV3-2) combines with J gene TRBJ2-5; the D gene is possibly TRBD2 (5 bases). Looked up from germline, CDR1 is LGHDT and CDR2 is YNNKEL (reference sequence). This CDR3 has 18 amino acids. Trimming pared 0 bases from V and 2 bases from J, leaving 19 bases between. CDR3 sequence: CASSQDPFGRTLQETQYF. As DNA, the CDR3 is TGTGCCAGCAGCCAAGATCCGTTTGGACGGACTCTGCAAGAGACCCAGTACTTC.

This clone was recorded once. This sequence joins TRBV11-2 and TRBJ2-1; TRBD2 is a possible D gene (6 bases). This CDR3 comprises 14 residues. Trimming pared 5 bases from V and 5 bases from J, leaving 13 bases between. Germline V gives CDR1 SGHAT, CDR2 FQNNGV. The CDR3 loop is CASSPGVADNEQFF. The CDR3 coding sequence is TGTGCCAGCAGCCCCGGGGTAGCGGACAATGAGCAGTTCTTC.

This chain joins TRBV3-1 (or the pseudogene TRBV3-2) and TRBJ2-3, with TRBD2 identical over 11 bases. CDR1 is LGHDT, CDR2 YNNKEL, per germline (reference sequence). The ends lost 0 bases at V and 3 bases at J; junction bases unmatched: 8. The CDR3 contains 18 residues. The CDR3 loop is CASSQDPTSGGWTDTQYF. The CDR3 nucleotides read TGTGCCAGCAGCCAAGATCCCACTAGCGGGGGTTGGACAGATACGCAGTATTTT.

The J gene is TRBJ2-7, the V gene TRBV14; 7 bases line up with TRBD2. There are 19 residues in the CDR3. After removal of 4 bases from V and 3 bases from J, the junction contained 21 bases not matched to a gene. Germline V CDR1 and CDR2: SGHDN, FVKESK. CDR3 protein: CASSLGRPASGNTGYEQYF. The CDR3 DNA follows: TGTGCCAGCAGCCTCGGACGCCCGGCTAGCGGCAATACAGGCTACGAGCAGTACTTC.

V gene TRBV5-1 combines with J gene TRBJ1-4; D unresolved. The CDR3 totals 14 residues. Germline lookup yields CDR1 SGHRS and CDR2 YFSETQ. Deletions cut 0 bases from V and 6 bases from J, with 9 bases between. Here the CDR3 reads CASSLVGNDEKLFF. The DNA for the CDR3 is TGCGCCAGCAGCTTGGTCGGGAATGATGAAAAACTGTTTTTT.

The V and J genes are TRBV5-1 and TRBJ2-1, with D perhaps matching TRBD2 (6 bases). The CDR3 runs 13 residues. V lost 3 bases and J 8 bases, leaving 12 bases between the germline ends. Germline V gene data show CDR1 as SGHRS and CDR2 as YFSETQ. CDR3 sequence: CASSSGLTDEQFF. The CDR3 nucleotides are TGCGCCAGCAGCTCCGGACTAACCGATGAGCAGTTCTTC.

The J gene is TRBJ2-3, the V gene TRBV4-3, with D tentatively TRBD2 (5 bases). V lost 0 bases, J lost 4 bases, and 11 bases lay in between. This CDR3 comprises 15 residues. Germline CDR1 LGHNA, CDR2 YSLEER. The CDR3: CASSQDRGGADTQYF. CDR3 in DNA: TGCGCCAGCAGCCAAGATCGGGGTGGTGCAGATACGCAGTATTTT.

This clone was counted a few times. V and J are TRBV7-2 and TRBJ2-7; 10 nucleotides match TRBD2. The V gene's germline CDR1 is SGHTA and CDR2 FQGNSA. The CDR3 is made up of 15 amino acids. Germline trimming cut 5 bases from V and 2 bases from J; bases unmatched to any gene: 6. The CDR3 here is CASSTSGTSAYEQYF. DNA of the CDR3: TGTGCCAGCAGCACCTCCGGGACTAGCGCCTACGAGCAGTACTTC.

The chain couples TRBV7-9 to TRBJ2-1; 7 bases align to TRBD2. V was clipped by 1 base and J by 4 bases; unmatched bases: 4. The germline CDR1 and CDR2 sequences are SEHNR and FQNEAQ (reference sequence). This CDR3 is 15 amino acids long. The CDR3 loop reads CASSLGSAGYNEQFF. CDR3 DNA: TGTGCCAGCAGCTTAGGTTCAGCGGGGTACAATGAGCAGTTCTTC.

The chain employs TRBV18 and TRBJ2-2; 10 bases match TRBD2. The J segment lost 1 base and the V segment lost 2 bases, leaving 1 base of the junction unmatched. Germline V gives CDR1 KGHSH, CDR2 LQKENI. The CDR3 is made up of 16 amino acids. CDR3 protein: CASSPGLAVNTGELFF. The CDR3 DNA sequence: TGTGCCAGCTCACCAGGACTAGCGGTGAACACCGGGGAGCTGTTTTTT.

This clone was observed a single time. This sequence joins TRBV5-1 and TRBJ2-1; TRBD2 agrees at 11 bases. CDR3 length equals 14 residues. The germline CDR1 and CDR2 sequences are SGHRS and YFSETQ. The V gene end was trimmed by 3 bases and the J gene end by 10 bases; junction bases not matched to a gene: 6. The CDR3 DNA sequence: TGCGCCAGCAGCTCCCGAACTAGCGGGGGAGAGCAGTTCTTC. This sequence encodes CASSSRTSGGEQFF.

The rearrangement joins TRBV6-2 or TRBV6-3 to TRBJ1-1; no definite D call. V was trimmed by 2 bases and J by 5 bases, leaving 24 bases between them. The germline V gene has CDR1 MNHEY and CDR2 SVGEGT. The CDR3 spans 18 residues. The CDR3 here is CASSYTLFLQATSTEAFF. CDR3 coding DNA: TGTGCCAGCAGTTACACGCTCTTCTTGCAGGCAACTAGTACTGAAGCTTTCTTT.

The rearrangement uses TRBV3-1 (or the pseudogene TRBV3-2) and TRBJ1-3; 7 positions match TRBD1. This CDR3 spans 15 amino acids. From germline, CDR1 is LGHDT and CDR2 YNNKEL (reference sequence). V gave up 4 bases and J gave up 0 bases; unmatched junction bases: 3. Here the CDR3 DNA reads TGTGCCAGCAGCCGAGGGACAGCCTCTGGAAACACCATATATTTT. This encodes CASSRGTASGNTIYF.

The chain uses TRBV29-1 and TRBJ2-1; possibly TRBD2 for D (6 bases). Germline V gene data show CDR1 as SQVTM and CDR2 as ANQGSEA. Trimming left V 3 bases short and J 6 bases short, with 12 bases between. CDR3 length equals 13 residues. CDR3 sequence (DNA): TGCAGCGTTGACAACCGGGACTCCAATGAGCAGTTCTTC. Encoded protein: CSVDNRDSNEQFF.

The V call is TRBV5-1, the J call TRBJ1-1; the D gene is possibly TRBD1 (6 bases). The ends were cut back, 2 bases at V and 5 bases at J, with 13 bases in the middle. This CDR3 has 14 residues. Germline lookup yields CDR1 SGHRS and CDR2 YFSETQ. The CDR3, as DNA: TGCGCCAGCAGCTTTGGCAGGGGTCGGACTGAAGCTTTCTTT. The encoded protein is CASSFGRGRTEAFF.

V gene TRBV7-8 combines with J gene TRBJ1-1, with D possibly matching TRBD1 (5 bases). Per the germline V gene, CDR1 is SGHVS and CDR2 is FQNEAQ. The germline V and J ends were trimmed by 2 bases and 4 bases, with 8 bases remaining between them. This CDR3 spans 13 amino acids. The CDR3 coding sequence is TGTGCCAGCAGCTTACTGACAGCCACTGAAGCTTTCTTT. Its protein product is CASSLLTATEAFF. Filled out from reference TRBV7-8 and TRBJ1-1, the complete variable domain reads GAGVSQSPRYKVAKRGQDVALRCDPISGHVSLFWYQQALGQGPEFLTYFQNEAQLDKSGLPSDRFFAERPEGSVSTLKIQRTQQEDSAVYLCASSLLTATEAFFGQGTRLTVV.

The CDR3 spells CASSLDLGQGEAFF. CDR3 DNA sequence: TGTGCCAGCAGCTTAGATCTTGGACAGGGTGAAGCTTTCTTT. The chain couples TRBV7-9 to TRBJ1-1, with 8 bases that match TRBD1. Germline loops: CDR1 SEHNR, CDR2 FQNEAQ (reference sequence). This CDR3 contains 14 residues. V shed 1 base and J 7 bases; nucleotides not matched to a gene: 5.

This clone was found once. The chain combines TRBV5-1 with TRBJ2-3; D is perhaps TRBD2 (5 bases). The germline V gene has CDR1 SGHRS and CDR2 YFSETQ. With 0 bases removed from V and 1 base from J, the gap between germline ends came to 9 bases. The CDR3 covers 15 residues. The DNA of the CDR3 is TGCGCCAGCAGCTTGGAGAGGGTGCGCACAGATACGCAGTATTTT. This gives the protein CASSLERVRTDTQYF.

The CDR3 coding sequence is TGTGCCAGCAGCTTAGTGGCGGGAGGGCCGGTTTCAGAGACCCAGTACTTC. Translating it yields CASSLVAGGPVSETQYF. The rearrangement uses TRBV7-2 and TRBJ2-5; 9 bases match TRBD2. CDR3 size: 17 residues. The J segment lost 4 bases and the V segment lost 1 base, leaving 10 bases of the junction unmatched. Germline V CDR1 and CDR2: SGHTA, FQGNSA.

The CDR3 here is CAKGTDLYGYTF. The CDR3 DNA reads as TGTGCAAAAGGGACAGACCTCTATGGCTACACCTTC. This chain connects TRBV10-3 to TRBJ1-2, with 7 nucleotides matching TRBD1. Per the germline V gene, CDR1 is ENHRY and CDR2 is SYGVKD. This CDR3 has 12 residues.

Only a few counts were recorded for this clone. J is TRBJ2-1 and V is TRBV11-2; D ambiguous. The V gene's germline CDR1 is SGHAT and CDR2 FQNNGV. The V end lost 6 bases, the J end lost 5 bases, and 14 bases lay between the germline ends. The CDR3 sequence is 14 residues long. The CDR3 coding sequence is TGTGCCAGCAGATACACCCCTACAGACAATGAGCAGTTCTTC. It codes for CASRYTPTDNEQFF.

This chain connects TRBV9 to TRBJ1-3; tentative D call: TRBD1 (6 bases). V shed 0 bases and J shed 2 bases, with 9 bases lying between them. The length of the CDR3 is 15 residues. The germline CDR1 and CDR2 sequences are SGDLS and YYNGEE. The DNA of the CDR3 is TGTGCCAGCAGCGTAGGGGACACTACTGGAAACACCATATATTTT. Its protein is CASSVGDTTGNTIYF.

The chain uses TRBV9 and TRBJ2-2; 8 nucleotides match TRBD1. The CDR3 is 19 amino acids. Germline V gene sequence: CDR1 SGDLS, CDR2 YYNGEE. Trimming took 3 bases from V and 0 from J; bases not matched to a gene: 13. For the CDR3, the DNA is TGTGCCAGCAGCGCTCAGGCCGGACAGGGCACCTCGAACACCGGGGAGCTGTTTTTT. This sequence encodes CASSAQAGQGTSNTGELFF.

J is TRBJ2-3 and V is TRBV9; D perhaps matches TRBD1 (6 bases). This CDR3 region has 14 residues. Trimming pared 2 bases from V and 5 bases from J, leaving 12 bases between. From germline, CDR1 is SGDLS and CDR2 YYNGEE. The CDR3 is CASSVSNRVDTQYF. CDR3 nucleotides: TGTGCCAGCAGCGTCTCTAACAGGGTAGATACGCAGTATTTT.